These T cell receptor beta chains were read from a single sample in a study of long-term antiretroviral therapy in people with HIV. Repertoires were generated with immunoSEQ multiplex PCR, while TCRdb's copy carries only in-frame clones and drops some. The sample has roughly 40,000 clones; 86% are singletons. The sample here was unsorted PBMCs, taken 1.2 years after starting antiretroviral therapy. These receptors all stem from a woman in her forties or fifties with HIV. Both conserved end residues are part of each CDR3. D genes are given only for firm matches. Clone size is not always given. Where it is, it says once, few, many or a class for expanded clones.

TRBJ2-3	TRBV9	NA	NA	CASSPGLSDTQYF	TGTGCCAGCAGCCCGGGACTTTCAGATACGCAGTATTTT
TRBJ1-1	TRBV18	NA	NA	CASSPLGGGTEAFF	TGTGCCAGCTCACCCCTCGGGGGAGGGACTGAAGCTTTCTTT
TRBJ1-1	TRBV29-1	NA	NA	CSVGWTEAFF	TGCAGCGTTGGATGGACTGAAGCTTTCTTT
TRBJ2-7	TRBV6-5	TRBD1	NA	CASRVPGTDYEQYF	TGTGCCAGCAGAGTCCCCGGGACAGATTACGAGCAGTACTTC
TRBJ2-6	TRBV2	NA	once	CASSGRVRGQISGANVLTF	TGTGCCAGCAGTGGGAGGGTCAGGGGCCAGATTTCTGGGGCCAACGTCCTGACTTTC
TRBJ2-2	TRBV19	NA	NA	CASSFQGDRAGELFF	TGTGCCAGTAGTTTCCAGGGCGACCGGGCCGGGGAGCTGTTTTTT
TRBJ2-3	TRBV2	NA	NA	CASRLLTDTQYF	TGTGCCAGCAGGTTGCTCACAGATACGCAGTATTTT
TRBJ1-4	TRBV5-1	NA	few	CASSLSGAATNEKLFF	TGCGCCAGCAGCTTGTCAGGAGCAGCAACTAATGAAAAACTGTTTTTT
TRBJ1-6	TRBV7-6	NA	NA	CASSPAPNIPLHF	TGTGCCAGCAGCCCGGCACCTAATATACCCCTCCACTTT
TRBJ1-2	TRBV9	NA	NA	CASRGTDYYGYTF	TGTGCCAGCAGAGGGACCGACTACTATGGCTACACCTTC
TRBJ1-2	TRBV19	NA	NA	CASSIGQPGGYGYTF	TGTGCCAGTAGTATTGGACAGCCCGGGGGGTATGGCTACACCTTC
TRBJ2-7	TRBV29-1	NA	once	CSVVPDRPAEQYF	TGCAGCGTTGTCCCCGACAGACCCGCGGAGCAGTACTTC
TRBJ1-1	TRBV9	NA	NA	CASSVSGENTEAFF	TGTGCCAGCAGCGTATCAGGGGAGAACACTGAAGCTTTCTTT
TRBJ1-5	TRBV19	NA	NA	CASSIDRPVNQPQHF	TGTGCCAGTAGTATAGACAGGCCAGTCAATCAGCCCCAGCATTTT
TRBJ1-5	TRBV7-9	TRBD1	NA	CASSRSGTGLFQPQHF	TGTGCCAGCAGCCGATCCGGGACAGGGCTTTTTCAGCCCCAGCATTTT
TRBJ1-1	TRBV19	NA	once	CARNEDRRTEAFF	TGTGCCAGGAATGAAGACAGACGGACTGAAGCTTTCTTT